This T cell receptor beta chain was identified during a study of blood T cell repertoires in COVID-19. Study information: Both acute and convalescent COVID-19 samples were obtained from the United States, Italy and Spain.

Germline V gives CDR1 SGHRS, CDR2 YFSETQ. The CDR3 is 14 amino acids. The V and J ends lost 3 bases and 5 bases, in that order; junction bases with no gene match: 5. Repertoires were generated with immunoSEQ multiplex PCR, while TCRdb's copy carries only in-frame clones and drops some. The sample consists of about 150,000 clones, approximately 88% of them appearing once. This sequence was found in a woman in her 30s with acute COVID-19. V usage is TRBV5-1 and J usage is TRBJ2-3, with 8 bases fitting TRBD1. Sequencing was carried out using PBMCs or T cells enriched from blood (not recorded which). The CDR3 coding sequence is TGCGCCAGCAGCTCGCAGGGGGCGCAAGATACGCAGTATTTT. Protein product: CASSSQGAQDTQYF.